Listed below are T cell receptor beta chains from one sample, sequenced in a study of T-cell reconstitution after alpha-beta-depleted transplantation in children. TCRdb fed the PCR reads into MiXCR, producing one record per CDR3 protein. The table has 780,000 or so distinct CDR3 sequences, approximately 15% seen once. The sample here was PBMCs, mostly from graft donor cells, taken 360 days after TCRalphabeta/CD19-depleted stem cell transplant. These receptors were obtained from a male patient aged 10-17 years who had a stem cell transplant for acute lymphoblastic leukemia, so the T cells may come from the graft donor. The CDR3 runs from the conserved cysteine through the conserved F or W. A D gene is named only where the DNA matches it firmly. The listing skips clone size in some rows; elsewhere it reads once, few, many or a size class.

clone_size: .
d_call: TRBD1
j_call: TRBJ1-6
v_call: TRBV29-1
cdr3_aa: CSARTGNSPLHF
cdr3_nt: TGCAGCGCAAGGACAGGAAATTCACCCCTCCACTTT

clone_size: few
d_call: TRBD2
j_call: TRBJ2-1
v_call: TRBV2
cdr3_aa: CASIEREASYNEQFF
cdr3_nt: TGTGCCAGCATAGAGCGGGAGGCCTCCTACAATGAGCAGTTCTTC

clone_size: .
d_call: TRBD2
j_call: TRBJ2-3
v_call: TRBV7-6
cdr3_aa: CASSSPRGLASTDTQYF
cdr3_nt: TGTGCCAGCAGCTCCCCGAGAGGACTAGCCTCCACAGATACGCAGTATTTT

clone_size: .
d_call: TRBD1
j_call: TRBJ1-4
v_call: TRBV7-9
cdr3_aa: CASSPTGWATNEKLFF
cdr3_nt: TGTGCCAGCAGCCCGACAGGGTGGGCAACTAATGAAAAACTGTTTTTT

clone_size: few
d_call: .
j_call: TRBJ2-1
v_call: TRBV5-1
cdr3_aa: CASSYSQVGPYNEQFF
cdr3_nt: TGCGCCAGCAGCTACTCCCAGGTGGGGCCTTACAATGAGCAGTTCTTC

clone_size: few
d_call: TRBD2
j_call: TRBJ2-1
v_call: TRBV29-1
cdr3_aa: CTTLGGSSYNEQFF
cdr3_nt: TGCACCACCCTCGGGGGGAGCTCCTACAATGAGCAGTTCTTC

clone_size: few
d_call: .
j_call: TRBJ2-3
v_call: TRBV5-1
cdr3_aa: CASSLTAQLSTDTQYF
cdr3_nt: TGCGCCAGCAGCTTGACGGCCCAGCTTAGCACAGATACGCAGTATTTT

clone_size: .
d_call: .
j_call: TRBJ2-7
v_call: TRBV19
cdr3_aa: CASRALGGTYEQYF
cdr3_nt: TGTGCCAGTAGAGCTCTAGGGGGGACCTACGAGCAGTACTTC

clone_size: .
d_call: TRBD2
j_call: TRBJ2-1
v_call: TRBV5-6
cdr3_aa: CASSLASGIVYNEQFF
cdr3_nt: TGTGCCAGCAGCTTGGCGAGCGGGATCGTCTACAATGAGCAGTTCTTC

clone_size: .
d_call: .
j_call: TRBJ1-2
v_call: TRBV14
cdr3_aa: CASSQVKGYGYTF
cdr3_nt: TGTGCCAGCAGCCAAGTTAAGGGCTATGGCTACACCTTC

clone_size: .
d_call: .
j_call: TRBJ2-1
v_call: TRBV7-3
cdr3_aa: CASSSWYDNEQFF
cdr3_nt: TGTGCCAGCAGCTCCTGGTACGACAATGAGCAGTTCTTC

clone_size: .
d_call: .
j_call: TRBJ1-5
v_call: TRBV4-1
cdr3_aa: CASSLKRYGDQPQHF
cdr3_nt: TGCGCCAGCAGCTTAAAGCGATACGGAGATCAGCCCCAGCATTTT

clone_size: .
d_call: .
j_call: TRBJ1-1
v_call: TRBV5-1
cdr3_aa: CASSWPGAEAFF
cdr3_nt: TGCGCCAGCAGCTGGCCGGGGGCTGAAGCTTTCTTT

clone_size: .
d_call: TRBD1
j_call: TRBJ1-2
v_call: TRBV6-1
cdr3_aa: CASRKPGQGLRYTF
cdr3_nt: TGTGCCAGCAGAAAACCTGGACAGGGGTTGCGCTACACCTTC

clone_size: few
d_call: .
j_call: TRBJ2-7
v_call: TRBV3-1
cdr3_aa: CASSLWTDTTYEQYF
cdr3_nt: TGTGCCAGCAGCCTCTGGACAGACACTACCTACGAGCAGTACTTC

clone_size: .
d_call: .
j_call: TRBJ2-2
v_call: TRBV7-8
cdr3_aa: CASSSKKPALVTGELFF
cdr3_nt: TGTGCCAGCAGCTCAAAAAAGCCAGCCCTGGTCACCGGGGAGCTGTTTTTT

clone_size: .
d_call: TRBD1
j_call: TRBJ2-1
v_call: TRBV9
cdr3_aa: CASSPGTGLQFF
cdr3_nt: TGTGCCAGCAGCCCTGGGACAGGTCTTCAGTTCTTC

clone_size: .
d_call: .
j_call: TRBJ1-3
v_call: TRBV4-1
cdr3_aa: CASSHDSNLSGNTIYF
cdr3_nt: TGCGCCAGCAGCCATGACTCTAATCTCTCTGGAAACACCATATATTTT

clone_size: .
d_call: TRBD2
j_call: TRBJ2-1
v_call: TRBV29-1
cdr3_aa: CSVEASGPNEQFF
cdr3_nt: TGCAGCGTTGAAGCTAGCGGGCCCAATGAGCAGTTCTTC

clone_size: .
d_call: TRBD2
j_call: TRBJ2-1
v_call: TRBV11-2
cdr3_aa: CASSLGLAKEQFF
cdr3_nt: TGTGCCAGCAGTCTCGGACTAGCGAAAGAGCAGTTCTTC

clone_size: few
d_call: .
j_call: TRBJ2-1
v_call: TRBV2
cdr3_aa: CASSQGEAGHEQFF
cdr3_nt: TGTGCCAGCTCCCAAGGGGAGGCAGGTCATGAGCAGTTCTTC

clone_size: .
d_call: .
j_call: TRBJ2-7
v_call: TRBV7-9
cdr3_aa: CASSPGLRSYEQYF
cdr3_nt: TGTGCCAGCAGCCCGGGACTGCGCTCCTACGAGCAGTACTTC

clone_size: few
d_call: .
j_call: TRBJ1-2
v_call: TRBV7-9
cdr3_aa: CASSSSEAEGYTF
cdr3_nt: .

clone_size: many
d_call: .
j_call: TRBJ2-7
v_call: TRBV12-3/TRBV12-4
cdr3_aa: CASSETGPWGEQYF
cdr3_nt: TGTGCCAGCAGCGAAACGGGCCCTTGGGGGGAGCAGTACTTC

clone_size: few
d_call: .
j_call: TRBJ2-7
v_call: TRBV9
cdr3_aa: CASSVGGPTYYEQYF
cdr3_nt: TGTGCCAGCAGCGTAGGTGGCCCAACCTACTACGAGCAGTACTTC

clone_size: few
d_call: TRBD2
j_call: TRBJ2-5
v_call: TRBV10-3
cdr3_aa: CATKTSGRRETQYF
cdr3_nt: TGTGCCACCAAAACTAGCGGGAGGAGAGAGACCCAGTACTTC

clone_size: .
d_call: .
j_call: TRBJ2-3
v_call: TRBV24-1
cdr3_aa: CATSDSTFGDLISTDTQYF
cdr3_nt: TGTGCCACCAGTGATTCGACTTTTGGGGACTTAATAAGCACAGATACGCAGTATTTT

clone_size: .
d_call: .
j_call: TRBJ1-2
v_call: TRBV4-2
cdr3_aa: CASSHGQNTNYGYTF
cdr3_nt: TGTGCCAGCAGCCATGGACAGAATACTAACTATGGCTACACCTTC

clone_size: .
d_call: .
j_call: TRBJ2-3
v_call: TRBV27
cdr3_aa: CASSPGTTALDTQYF
cdr3_nt: TGTGCCAGCAGCCCCGGGACCACAGCCCTAGATACGCAGTATTTT

clone_size: .
d_call: .
j_call: TRBJ1-5
v_call: TRBV15
cdr3_aa: CATSRGGPAQHF
cdr3_nt: TGTGCCACCAGCAGAGGGGGTCCGGCCCAGCATTTT

clone_size: few
d_call: .
j_call: TRBJ1-1
v_call: TRBV15
cdr3_aa: CATSRDPQGRAFF
cdr3_nt: TGTGCCACCAGCAGAGACCCGCAAGGGCGAGCTTTCTTT